This T cell receptor (beta chain) emerged from a study of T cell responses to AZD1222 COVID-19 vaccine. Study as a whole: Some second doses came at about 4 weeks and others at about 12 weeks; these were pooled.

In the case of this clone: Its antigen is still unknown.

Assay used: immunoSEQ multiplex PCR; TCRdb lists only in-frame clones, some missing. The sample shows fewer than 120,000 clones, about nine tenths of them seen only once. Trimming left V 4 bases short and J 1 base short, with 10 bases between. Germline CDR1 and CDR2: LNHDA and SQIVND (reference sequence). The length of the CDR3 is 14 residues. Notes on the study in general: Spike-specific TCR repertoires showed rising breadth and depth after two AZD1222 doses. Donors were largely white British and mainly female; clonal diversity was possibly underestimated. The study sampled repertoires only after the peak T cell response.

Specimen: peripheral blood, collected on day 0 of AZD1222 vaccination. This clonotype originated in an adult in good health. This chain joins TRBV19 and TRBJ1-1, with D possibly being TRBD1 (6 bases). CDR3 in DNA: TGTGCCAGTAGTAACCGGGACAAGAACACTGAAGCTTTCTTT. Translating gives CASSNRDKNTEAFF.